The clone carrying this T cell receptor beta chain was seen more than once but under ten times. This sample is part of a study of cytomegalovirus exposure and HLA in healthy donors. Primers for the PCR totalled 60 Vbeta and 13 Jbeta. TCRdb keeps only in-frame clones here, not all; method: immunoSEQ multiplex PCR. The repertoire holds over 150,000 clones, with 70% to 85% as singletons. CDR3 length: 15 residues. CDR1 is SEHNR, CDR2 FQNEAQ, per germline (reference sequence). V lost 5 bases and J lost 4; bases outside the gene matches: 9. V is TRBV7-9 and J is TRBJ1-1, with 8 bases identical to TRBD1. The sequence derives from a man aged 35-49 years in good health and CMV-seronegative. The sample consisted of PBMCs. The CDR3: CASSASGGSGTEAFF. CDR3 DNA sequence: TGTGCCAGCAGCGCGTCAGGGGGCTCGGGCACTGAAGCTTTCTTT. The whole variable domain, remainder taken from reference TRBV7-9 and TRBJ1-1, is DTGVSQNPRHKITKRGQNVTFRCDPISEHNRLYWYRQTLGQGPEFLTYFQNEAQLEKSRLLSDRFSAERPKGSFSTLEIQRTEQGDSAMYLCASSASGGSGTEAFFGQGTRLTVV.